Listed below are T cell receptor beta chains from one sample, sequenced in a study of response to subunit inactivated influenza vaccine. TCRdb recomputed calls from the RT-PCR reads with MiXCR, one row per CDR3 protein. The table has 500,000 or so distinct CDR3 sequences, 16% seen once. The sample consisted of CD4+ T cells sorted from PBMCs, taken around 25 months after vaccination. These receptors all stem from a man aged 50 to 69 who received an inactivated influenza vaccine. Both conserved end residues are part of each CDR3. The D gene is left open where the match is weak. Only part of the rows carry a size: once, few, many, or a class if the clone is expanded.

J gene	D gene	V gene	clone size	CDR3 length	CDR3 protein	CDR3 DNA
TRBJ1-1	.	TRBV20-1	few	14	CSARSAGPNTEAFF	TGCAGTGCTAGAAGTGCCGGCCCGAACACTGAAGCTTTCTTT
TRBJ2-3	TRBD2	TRBV12-3/TRBV12-4	.	15	CASRTTSGTADTQYF	TGTGCCAGCAGGACGACTAGCGGGACAGCAGATACGCAGTATTTT
TRBJ1-5	TRBD1	TRBV6-1	.	16	CASSANTGGGNQPQHF	TGTGCCAGCAGTGCTAACACAGGGGGAGGCAATCAGCCCCAGCATTTT
TRBJ2-1	.	TRBV29-1	few	11	CSVERVNEQFF	TGCAGCGTTGAAAGAGTCAATGAGCAGTTCTTC
TRBJ1-1	.	TRBV20-1	few	14	CSARSGGLSTEAFF	TGCAGTGCTAGGAGCGGGGGGTTATCCACTGAAGCTTTCTTT
TRBJ1-6	.	TRBV4-3	many	13	CASSQGMDSPLHF	TGCGCCAGCAGCCAAGGGATGGATTCACCCCTCCACTTT
TRBJ1-5	.	TRBV15	few	14	CATSRDRFGQPQHF	TGTGCCACCAGCAGAGATCGTTTTGGTCAGCCCCAGCATTTT
TRBJ2-5	TRBD2	TRBV6-2/TRBV6-3	.	17	CASTNRYSGGSKETQYF	TGTGCCAGCACCAATCGGTATTCGGGAGGGTCTAAGGAGACCCAGTACTTC
TRBJ1-5	TRBD1	TRBV4-1	many	14	CASSHQQGIQPQHF	TGCGCCAGCAGCCACCAACAGGGGATTCAGCCCCAGCATTTT
TRBJ2-3	.	TRBV12-3/TRBV12-4	many	12	CASSVNTDTQYF	TGTGCCAGCAGTGTGAACACAGATACGCAGTATTTT
TRBJ1-6	.	TRBV28	.	18	CASSIGGRTARGYSPLHF	TGTGCCAGCAGTATCGGCGGTCGGACAGCGCGGGGATATTCACCCCTCCACTTT
TRBJ1-4	.	TRBV5-1	many	14	CASSLWAGDEKLFF	TGCGCCAGCAGCTTGTGGGCAGGGGATGAAAAACTGTTTTTT
TRBJ2-1	TRBD2	TRBV3-1	once	17	CATSLLAGGPSIYEQFF	TGTGCCACCAGCCTCCTAGCGGGAGGGCCATCAATATATGAGCAGTTCTTC
TRBJ2-7	TRBD2	TRBV7-2	.	16	CASSPTSGGLPYEQYF	TGTGCCAGCAGCCCGACTAGCGGGGGACTTCCCTACGAGCAGTACTTC
TRBJ2-7	.	TRBV30	once	15	CAWSVREVATYEQYF	TGTGCCTGGAGTGTAAGGGAGGTGGCAACCTACGAGCAGTACTTC
TRBJ2-1	TRBD2	TRBV20-1	.	14	CSAKTRLAGNEQFF	TGCAGTGCTAAGACCAGACTAGCGGGGAATGAGCAGTTCTTC
TRBJ1-2	.	TRBV5-1	.	15	CASSLADSLGYGYTF	TGCGCCAGCAGCTTGGCGGACAGCCTTGGTTATGGCTACACCTTC
TRBJ1-2	TRBD1	TRBV30	.	14	CAWSSGQGGYGYTF	TGTGCCTGGAGTTCTGGACAGGGGGGCTATGGCTACACCTTT
TRBJ2-2	.	TRBV5-1	few	19	CASSLGAGTTSTRGGELFF	TGCGCCAGCAGCTTGGGCGCCGGGACCACAAGTACAAGAGGCGGGGAGCTGTTTTTT
TRBJ2-3	.	TRBV7-8	few	18	CASSFSSMGSLNTDTQYF	TGTGCCAGCAGCTTCTCATCTATGGGCAGCTTAAACACAGATACGCAGTATTTT
TRBJ1-3	.	TRBV7-9	.	15	CASSGAGATGNTIYF	TGTGCCAGCAGCGGAGCTGGGGCTACTGGAAACACCATATATTTT
TRBJ2-1	TRBD2	TRBV12-3/TRBV12-4	few	15	CASSLAGGWGNEQFF	TGTGCCAGCAGTCTAGCGGGGGGCTGGGGGAATGAGCAGTTCTTC
TRBJ2-2	.	TRBV5-1	many	14	CASRIGENTGELFF	TGCGCCAGCAGGATAGGGGAGAACACCGGGGAGCTGTTTTTT
TRBJ2-1	TRBD1	TRBV5-1	few	12	CASSFDRGPQFF	TGCGCCAGCAGCTTCGACAGGGGACCGCAGTTCTTC
TRBJ2-5	.	TRBV5-6	.	14	CASSLGLRKETQYF	TGTGCCAGCAGCTTGGGACTACGGAAAGAGACCCAGTACTTC
TRBJ2-1	TRBD2	TRBV14	few	20	CASSRGTSGRSIASYNEQFF	TGTGCCAGCAGCAGAGGGACTAGCGGGAGGTCCATTGCCTCCTACAATGAGCAGTTCTTC